This TCR beta chain was obtained from a study of blood T cell repertoires in COVID-19. Background on the study: Samples representing acute and convalescent COVID-19 were sourced from the United States, Italy and Spain. Sources were T cells, B-cell-depleted T cells, or PBMCs; the material itself was cDNA or gDNA.

J lost 5 bases, V lost 6 bases, and 1 base had no gene match. This CDR3 contains 14 residues. Germline lookup yields CDR1 MNHEY and CDR2 SVGAGI. As handled by the study authors: Estimation of nucleated cell counts relied on the amplification of reference gene primers. Clones were read by immunoSEQ multiplex PCR, and TCRdb kept only the in-frame ones, dropping some. The V and J calls and clone size come from that table; D and trimming were worked out from the DNA. In the table there are about 160,000 clones, 60% to 80% of which are singletons. The sample was peripheral blood. The V call is TRBV6-5, the J call TRBJ2-3; 14 bases line up with TRBD2. This sequence was found in a man between 65 and 85 years old with acute or convalescent COVID-19. For the CDR3, the DNA is TGTGCCAGCAGCGGGACTAGCGGGGGAGATACGCAGTATTTT. Amino acid sequence: CASSGTSGGDTQYF.